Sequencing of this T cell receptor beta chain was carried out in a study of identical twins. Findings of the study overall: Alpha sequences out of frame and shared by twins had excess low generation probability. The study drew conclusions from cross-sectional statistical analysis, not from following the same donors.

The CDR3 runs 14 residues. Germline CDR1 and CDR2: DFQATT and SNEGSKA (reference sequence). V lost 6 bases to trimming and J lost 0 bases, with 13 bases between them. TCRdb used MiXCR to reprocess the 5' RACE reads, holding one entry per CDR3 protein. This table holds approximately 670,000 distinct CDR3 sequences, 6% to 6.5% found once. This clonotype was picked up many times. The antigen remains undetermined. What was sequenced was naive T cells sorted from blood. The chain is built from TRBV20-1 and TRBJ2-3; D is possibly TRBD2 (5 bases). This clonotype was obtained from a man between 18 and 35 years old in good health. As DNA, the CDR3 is TGCAGTGCGAAGAGGGCCTCTAGCACAGATACGCAGTATTTT. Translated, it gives CSAKRASSTDTQYF.